A single sample is the source of the 10 T cell receptor beta chains below, sequenced in a study of blood T cell repertoires in COVID-19. Sequenced by immunoSEQ multiplex PCR; TCRdb stores in-frame clones only, minus some. The sample holds 150,000 to 200,000 clones; approximately 88% are singletons and the top ten take over 6.5%. The sample was peripheral blood. All receptors derive from a woman in her thirties or forties with COVID-19, enrolled during active disease.

The chain joins TRBV27 to TRBJ2-3; D is possibly TRBD2 (5 bases). Germline V lookup: CDR1 MNHEY, CDR2 SMNVEV (reference sequence). The CDR3 has 16 amino acids. V dropped 0 bases and J dropped 2 bases, with 12 bases sitting between them. CDR3 bases: TGTGCCAGCAGTTTATCGCTCGGACTGTTCACAGATACGCAGTATTTT. It yields the protein CASSLSLGLFTDTQYF.

V is TRBV7-6 and J is TRBJ1-1; D unclear. Germline CDR1 is SGHVS and CDR2 is FNYEAQ. CDR3 size: 16 residues. Trimming removed 1 base at V and 7 bases at J, with 19 bases between. The CDR3 DNA reads as TGTGCCAGCAGCTTAGGCGAGGGCTCGTTACGATTTGAAGCTTTCTTT. As protein: CASSLGEGSLRFEAFF. Together with reference TRBV7-6 and TRBJ1-1, the CDR3 gives the full variable domain: GAGVSQSPRYKVTKRGQDVALRCDPISGHVSLYWYRQALGQGPEFLTYFNYEAQQDKSGLPNDRFSAERPEGSISTLTIQRTEQRDSAMYRCASSLGEGSLRFEAFFGQGTRLTVV.

The V gene is TRBV5-1, the J gene TRBJ2-7; perhaps TRBD2 as D (6 bases). The V and J ends lost 2 bases and 1 base respectively, with 13 bases between them. This CDR3 has 15 amino acids. Germline V gene data show CDR1 as SGHRS and CDR2 as YFSETQ. Here the CDR3 DNA reads TGCGCCAGCAGCTTTCGTAGCGGCGGATCCTACGAGCAGTACTTC. Protein: CASSFRSGGSYEQYF.

The chain has TRBV9 and TRBJ2-7; 7 nucleotides agree with TRBD2. The V segment lost 4 bases and the J segment 2 bases; nucleotides outside the gene matches: 12. The CDR3 covers 16 residues. Looked up from germline, CDR1 is SGDLS and CDR2 is YYNGEE. The CDR3 reads CASSPFERGLPYEQYF. In DNA form, the CDR3 reads TGTGCCAGCAGCCCCTTCGAGCGGGGCCTGCCCTACGAGCAGTACTTC.

This clone was seen repeatedly, ten times or more. This specimen includes other DNA sequences encoding the same CDR3. The chain joins TRBV24-1 to TRBJ2-5; TRBD1 is a possible D gene (6 bases). Germline V CDR1 and CDR2: KGHDR, SFDVKD. The CDR3 runs 15 residues. V lost 3 bases and J 0 bases, leaving 10 bases between the germline ends. CDR3 DNA sequence: TGTGCCACCAGTGATCCTGACAGGTACCAAGAGACCCAGTACTTC. Amino acids: CATSDPDRYQETQYF.

The CDR3 DNA reads as TGCGCCAGCAGGTCCGGGACAGAAGCTTTCTTT. Translation: CASRSGTEAFF. V gene TRBV5-1 combines with J gene TRBJ1-1; maybe TRBD1 (6 bases). Per the germline V gene, CDR1 is SGHRS and CDR2 is YFSETQ. V lost 5 bases and J lost 8, with 10 bases in between. CDR3 length: 11 amino acids.

The gene calls are TRBV28 and TRBJ1-5; weak D call: TRBD1 (5 bases). There are 17 residues in the CDR3. Germline V gives CDR1 MDHEN, CDR2 SYDVKM. The V gene lost 5 bases and the J gene lost 0 bases, with 17 bases spanning the gap. The CDR3 DNA sequence: TGTGCCAGCAGTCTTTATGGGAGGGGTAATAGCAATCAGCCCCAGCATTTT. It yields the protein CASSLYGRGNSNQPQHF.

V usage is TRBV14 and J usage is TRBJ2-6, with D unclear. Germline lookup yields CDR1 SGHDN and CDR2 FVKESK. The ends were cut back, 1 base at V and 4 bases at J, with 2 bases in the middle. CDR3 size: 13 residues. The CDR3 nucleotides read TGTGCCAGCAGCCAAGCGGGGGCCAACGTCCTGACTTTC. Translated: CASSQAGANVLTF. Full variable domain (outside the CDR3, taken from reference TRBV14 and TRBJ2-6): EAGVTQFPSHSVIEKGQTVTLRCDPISGHDNLYWYRRVMGKEIKFLLHFVKESKQDESGMPNNRFLAERTGGTYSTLKVQPAELEDSGVYFCASSQAGANVLTFGAGSRLTVL.

The gene calls are TRBV10-2 and TRBJ2-1; 8 bases line up with TRBD2. The CDR3 is 17 residues long. Losses at the gene ends were 4 bases for V and 6 bases for J; bases not matched to a gene: 14. The germline gives CDR1 WSHSY, CDR2 SAAADI. CDR3 DNA: TGCGCCAGCAGTGGGGGTAGCGGGACGGCCCTTATCAATGAGCAGTTCTTC. As protein: CASSGGSGTALINEQFF.

This chain links TRBV5-4 with TRBJ2-5; D perhaps matches TRBD2 (5 bases). The germline V and J ends were trimmed by 0 bases and 5 bases, with 11 bases remaining between them. The CDR3 is 14 amino acids. Germline-derived CDR1 and CDR2 are SGHNT and YYREEE (reference sequence). DNA for the CDR3: TGTGCCAGCAGCTTGGCTGGAGCGGTGGAGACCCAGTACTTC. It encodes CASSLAGAVETQYF.